This T cell receptor (beta chain) derives from a study of blood T cell repertoires in COVID-19. On the study more broadly: Acute-phase and convalescent COVID-19 samples originated in the United States, Italy and Spain. Nucleic acid was either cDNA or gDNA, and it came from T cells, B-cell-depleted T cells, or PBMCs.

Per the original data handling: Amplification of reference gene primers was used by the study to estimate nucleated cell counts. Data came from immunoSEQ multiplex PCR; TCRdb stores just in-frame clones and leaves some out. Clone size and V and J calls were adopted from that table, with D and trimming inferred from the DNA. The sample carries some 97,000 clones, just under 95% recorded once. In germline, CDR1 is SGDLS, CDR2 YYNGEE. CDR3 size: 15 residues. Trimming pared 4 bases from V and 3 bases from J, leaving 16 bases between. V gene TRBV9 combines with J gene TRBJ1-2; D is possibly TRBD1 (5 bases). The sequence came from a man in his sixties or seventies with acute or convalescent COVID-19. Sequencing input: peripheral blood. The CDR3, as DNA: TGTGCCAGCAGCCCTCAGTGGAGGGACGACTATGGCTACACCTTC. Residues: CASSPQWRDDYGYTF.